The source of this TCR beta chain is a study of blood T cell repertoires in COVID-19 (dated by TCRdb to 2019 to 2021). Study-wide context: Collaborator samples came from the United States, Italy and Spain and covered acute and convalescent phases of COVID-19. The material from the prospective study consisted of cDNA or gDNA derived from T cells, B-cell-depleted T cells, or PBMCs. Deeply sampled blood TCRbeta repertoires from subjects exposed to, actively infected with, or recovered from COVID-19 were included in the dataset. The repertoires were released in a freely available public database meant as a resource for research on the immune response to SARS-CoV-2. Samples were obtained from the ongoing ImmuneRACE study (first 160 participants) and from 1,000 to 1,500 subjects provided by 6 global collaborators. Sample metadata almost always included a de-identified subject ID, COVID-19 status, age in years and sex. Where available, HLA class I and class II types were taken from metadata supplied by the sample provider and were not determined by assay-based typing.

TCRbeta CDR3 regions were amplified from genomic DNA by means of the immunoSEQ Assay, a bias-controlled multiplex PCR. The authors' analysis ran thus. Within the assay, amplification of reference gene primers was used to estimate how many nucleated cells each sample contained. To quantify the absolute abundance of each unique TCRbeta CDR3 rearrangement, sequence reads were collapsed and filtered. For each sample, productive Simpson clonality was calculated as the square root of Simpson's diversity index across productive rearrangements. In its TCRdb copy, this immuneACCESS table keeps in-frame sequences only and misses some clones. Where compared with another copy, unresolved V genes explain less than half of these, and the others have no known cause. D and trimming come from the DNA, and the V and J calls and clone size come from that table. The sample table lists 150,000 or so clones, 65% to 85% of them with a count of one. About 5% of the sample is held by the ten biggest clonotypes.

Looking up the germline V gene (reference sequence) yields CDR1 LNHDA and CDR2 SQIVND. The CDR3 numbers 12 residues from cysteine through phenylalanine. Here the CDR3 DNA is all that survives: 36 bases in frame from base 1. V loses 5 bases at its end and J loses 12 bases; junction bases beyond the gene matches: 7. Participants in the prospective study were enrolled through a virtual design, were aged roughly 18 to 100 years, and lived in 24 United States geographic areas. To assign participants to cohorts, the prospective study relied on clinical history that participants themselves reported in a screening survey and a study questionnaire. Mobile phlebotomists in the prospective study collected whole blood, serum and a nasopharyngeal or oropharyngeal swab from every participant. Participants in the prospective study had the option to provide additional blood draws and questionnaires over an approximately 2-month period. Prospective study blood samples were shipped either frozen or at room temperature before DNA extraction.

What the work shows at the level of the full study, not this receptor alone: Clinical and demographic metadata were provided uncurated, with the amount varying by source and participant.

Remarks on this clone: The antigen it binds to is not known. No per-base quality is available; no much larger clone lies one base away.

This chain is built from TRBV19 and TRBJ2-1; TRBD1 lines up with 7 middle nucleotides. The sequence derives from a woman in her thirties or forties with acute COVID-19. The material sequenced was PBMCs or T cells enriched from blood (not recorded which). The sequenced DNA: TGTGCCAGTAGTCTTCAGACAGGGTCGCAGTTCTTC. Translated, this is CASSLQTGSQFF.